The rows below give T cell receptor beta chains drawn from one sample of a study of T cell repertoires in cytomegalovirus infection. Using its own MiXCR run on the reads, TCRdb lists one record per CDR3 protein. The sample lists about 680,000 distinct CDR3 sequences; 20% to 25% were seen once. The sequencing input was CD8+ T cells from PBMCs. The receptors originated from a human donor in good health (CMV status not recorded). Some clones in this sample may be carry-over from other donors' samples. Both conserved end residues are part of each CDR3. D genes are given only for firm matches. The size field is filled for only some rows; it gives once, few, many or a size class.

size,D,length,J,V,DNA,CDR3
few,-,17,TRBJ2-4,TRBV7-8,TGTGCCAGCAGCTTAGTTGAGGCCAAAGTAGCCAAAAACATTCAGTACTTC,CASSLVEAKVAKNIQYF
many,TRBD1,15,TRBJ2-7,TRBV7-9,TGTGCCAGCAGCTACGGGACAGGGATTACCTACGAGCAGTACTTC,CASSYGTGITYEQYF
few,-,15,TRBJ2-1,TRBV7-7,TGTGCTAGCAGCTCAGGACACCTAACCTACAATGAGCAGTTCTTC,CASSSGHLTYNEQFF
many,-,12,TRBJ2-3,TRBV7-9,TGTGCCAGCAGCTTAGAGTCAGATACGCAGTATTTT,CASSLESDTQYF
-,-,14,TRBJ2-3,TRBV28,TGTGCCAGCAGTTTCACAACTAGCACAGATACGCAGTATTTT,CASSFTTSTDTQYF
few,-,14,TRBJ2-5,TRBV7-6,TGTGCCAGCAGCGATGGAGGGGGCCGAGAGACCCAGTACTTC,CASSDGGGRETQYF
-,TRBD1,14,TRBJ1-2,TRBV6-2/TRBV6-3,TGTGCCAGCAGACGGGACAGGGACCACTATGGCTACACCTTC,CASRRDRDHYGYTF
-,-,12,TRBJ1-1,TRBV2,TGTGCCATCCTACGCAGGGGAACTGAAGCTTTCTTT,CAILRRGTEAFF
many,TRBD1,16,TRBJ1-4,TRBV6-2/TRBV6-3,TGTGCCAGCAGTTACTCGGACAGGGGATCTAATGAAAAACTGTTTTTT,CASSYSDRGSNEKLFF
many,-,12,TRBJ2-7,TRBV7-9,TGTGCCAGCAGCTCGACCGACTACGAGCAGTACTTC,CASSSTDYEQYF
-,TRBD1,13,TRBJ2-1,TRBV29-1,TGCAGCGCCCGGGACAGGGTTAAGTGGGAGCAGTTCTTC,CSARDRVKWEQFF
once,-,16,TRBJ2-3,TRBV14,TGTGCCAGCAGCCAAGAGTGGCAGGATAGCGCAGTTACGCAGTATTTT,CASSQEWQDSAVTQYF
-,-,12,TRBJ2-1,TRBV7-9,TGTGCCAGCACCCTAACTAGCACTGAGCAGTTCTTC,CASTLTSTEQFF
few,-,12,TRBJ2-7,TRBV12-3/TRBV12-4,TGTGCCAGCAGTTTTGTCAGGGGCGAGCAGTACTTC,CASSFVRGEQYF
-,TRBD1,15,TRBJ2-6,TRBV6-2/TRBV6-3,TGTGCCAGCAGTTACCAGGACAGGAGGGCCAACGTCCTGACTTTC,CASSYQDRRANVLTF
few,-,19,TRBJ2-1,TRBV2,TGTGCCAGCTGCCGGTGGGGTTCTGGGGTCGCATCCTCCTACAATGAGCAGTTCTTC,CASCRWGSGVASSYNEQFF
-,TRBD1,15,TRBJ2-1,TRBV7-3,TGTGCCAGCAGCTTGGGACAGGGTCGAATCAATGAGCAGTTCTTC,CASSLGQGRINEQFF